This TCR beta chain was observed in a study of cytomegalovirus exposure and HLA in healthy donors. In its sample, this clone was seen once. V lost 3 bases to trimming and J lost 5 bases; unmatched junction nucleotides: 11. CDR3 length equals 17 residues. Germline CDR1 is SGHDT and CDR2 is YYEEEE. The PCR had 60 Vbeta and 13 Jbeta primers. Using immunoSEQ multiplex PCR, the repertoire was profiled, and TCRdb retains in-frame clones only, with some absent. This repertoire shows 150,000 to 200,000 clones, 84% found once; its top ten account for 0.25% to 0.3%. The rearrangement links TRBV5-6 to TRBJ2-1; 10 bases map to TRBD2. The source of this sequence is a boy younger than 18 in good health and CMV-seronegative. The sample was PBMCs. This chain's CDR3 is CASSWGFILAGDNEQFF. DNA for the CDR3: TGTGCCAGCAGCTGGGGGTTCATCCTAGCGGGAGACAATGAGCAGTTCTTC. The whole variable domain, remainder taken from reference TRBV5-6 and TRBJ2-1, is DAGVTQSPTHLIKTRGQQVTLRCSPKSGHDTVSWYQQALGQGPQFIFQYYEEEERQRGNFPDRFSGHQFPNYSSELNVNALLLGDSALYLCASSWGFILAGDNEQFFGPGTRLTVL.